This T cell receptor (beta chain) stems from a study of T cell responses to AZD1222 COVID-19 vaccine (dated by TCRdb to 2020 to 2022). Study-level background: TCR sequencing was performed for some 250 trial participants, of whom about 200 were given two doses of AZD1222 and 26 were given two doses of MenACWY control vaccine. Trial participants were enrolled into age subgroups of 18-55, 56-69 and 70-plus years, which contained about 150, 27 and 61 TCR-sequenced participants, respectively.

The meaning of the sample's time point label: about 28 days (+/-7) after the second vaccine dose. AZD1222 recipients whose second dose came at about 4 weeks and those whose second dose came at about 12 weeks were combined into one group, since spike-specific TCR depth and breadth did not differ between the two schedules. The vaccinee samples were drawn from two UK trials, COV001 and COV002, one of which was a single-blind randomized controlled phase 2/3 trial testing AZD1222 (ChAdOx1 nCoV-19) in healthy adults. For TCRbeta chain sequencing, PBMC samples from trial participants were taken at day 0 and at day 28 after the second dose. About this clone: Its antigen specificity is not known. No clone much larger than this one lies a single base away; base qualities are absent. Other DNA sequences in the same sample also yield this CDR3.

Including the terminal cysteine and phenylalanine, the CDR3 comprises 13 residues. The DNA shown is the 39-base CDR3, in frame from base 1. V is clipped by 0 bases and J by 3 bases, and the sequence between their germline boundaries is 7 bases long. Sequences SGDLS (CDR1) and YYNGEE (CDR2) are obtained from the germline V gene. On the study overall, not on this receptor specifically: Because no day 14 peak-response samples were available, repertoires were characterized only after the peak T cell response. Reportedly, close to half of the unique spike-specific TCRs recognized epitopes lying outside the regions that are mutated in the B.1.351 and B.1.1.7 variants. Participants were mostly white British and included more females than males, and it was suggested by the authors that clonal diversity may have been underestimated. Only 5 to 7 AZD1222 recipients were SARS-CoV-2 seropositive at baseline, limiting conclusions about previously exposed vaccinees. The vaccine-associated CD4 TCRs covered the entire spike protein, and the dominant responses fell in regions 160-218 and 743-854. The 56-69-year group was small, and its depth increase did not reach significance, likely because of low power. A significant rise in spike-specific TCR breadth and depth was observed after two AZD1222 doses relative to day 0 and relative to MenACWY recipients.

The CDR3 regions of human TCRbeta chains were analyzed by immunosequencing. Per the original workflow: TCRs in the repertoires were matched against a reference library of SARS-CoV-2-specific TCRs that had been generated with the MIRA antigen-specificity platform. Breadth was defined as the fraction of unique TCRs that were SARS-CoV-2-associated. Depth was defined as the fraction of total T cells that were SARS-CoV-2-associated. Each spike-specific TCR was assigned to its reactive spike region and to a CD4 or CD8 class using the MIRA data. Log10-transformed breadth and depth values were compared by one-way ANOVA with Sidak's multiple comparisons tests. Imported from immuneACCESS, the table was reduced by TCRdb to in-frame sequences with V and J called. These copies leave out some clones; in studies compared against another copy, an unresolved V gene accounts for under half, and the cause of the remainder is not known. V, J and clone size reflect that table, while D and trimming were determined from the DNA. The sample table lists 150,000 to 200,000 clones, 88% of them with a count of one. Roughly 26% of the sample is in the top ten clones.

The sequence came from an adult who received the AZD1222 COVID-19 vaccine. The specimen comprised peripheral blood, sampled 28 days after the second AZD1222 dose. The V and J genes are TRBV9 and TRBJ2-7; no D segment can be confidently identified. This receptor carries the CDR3 CASSVAADYEQYF. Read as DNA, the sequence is TGTGCCAGCAGCGTAGCGGCTGACTACGAGCAGTACTTC. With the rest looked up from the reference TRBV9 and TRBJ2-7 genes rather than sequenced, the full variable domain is DSGVTQTPKHLITATGQRVTLRCSPRSGDLSVYWYQQSLDQGLQFLIQYYNGEERAKGNILERFSAQQFPDLHSELNLSSLELGDSALYFCASSVAADYEQYFGPGTRLTVT.